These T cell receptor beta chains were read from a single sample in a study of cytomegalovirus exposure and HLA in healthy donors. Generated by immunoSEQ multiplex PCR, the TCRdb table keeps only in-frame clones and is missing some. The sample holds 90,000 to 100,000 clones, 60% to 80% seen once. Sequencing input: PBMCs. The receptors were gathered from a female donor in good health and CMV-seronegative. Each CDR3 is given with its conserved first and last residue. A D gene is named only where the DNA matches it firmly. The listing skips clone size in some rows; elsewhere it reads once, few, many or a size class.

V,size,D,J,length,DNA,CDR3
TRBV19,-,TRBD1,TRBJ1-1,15,TGTGCCAGTAGCCTTCAAACAGGGGGCGGCACTGAAGCTTTCTTT,CASSLQTGGGTEAFF
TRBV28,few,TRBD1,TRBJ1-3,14,TGTGCCAGCAGCCCACCGGGACAGGGAAACACCATATATTTT,CASSPPGQGNTIYF
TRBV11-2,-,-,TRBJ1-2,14,TGTGCCAGCAGCTTAGAGTCGGGTAACTATGGCTACACCTTC,CASSLESGNYGYTF
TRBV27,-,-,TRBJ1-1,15,TGTGCCAGCAGTCTCCTTAGGGAGAGAGGGACTGAAGCTTTCTTT,CASSLLRERGTEAFF
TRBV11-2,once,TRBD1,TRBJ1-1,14,TGTGCCAGCAGCTCACTAAAGGGGGCAGCTGAAGCTTTCTTT,CASSSLKGAAEAFF
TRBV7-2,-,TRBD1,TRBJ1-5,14,TGTGCCAGCAGCCGGGGACAGGGTTTCCAGCCCCAGCATTTT,CASSRGQGFQPQHF
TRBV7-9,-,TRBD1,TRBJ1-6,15,TGTTCCAGCAGCTGGGGGGACAGGGGGGTTTCACCCCTCCACTTT,CSSSWGDRGVSPLHF
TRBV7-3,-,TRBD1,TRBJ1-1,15,TGTGCCAGCAGCTTGATGGGACAGGTGAACACTGAAGCTTTCTTT,CASSLMGQVNTEAFF
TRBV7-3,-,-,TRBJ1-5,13,TGTGCCAGCAGCTTGGGCCCAGATCAGCCCCAGCATTTT,CASSLGPDQPQHF
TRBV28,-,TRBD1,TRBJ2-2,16,TGTGCCAGCAGTCCTCAGGACAGGGTATACACCGGGGAGCTGTTTTTT,CASSPQDRVYTGELFF
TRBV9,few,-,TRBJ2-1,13,TGTGCCAGCAGCCCCTCCCTGTACAATGAGCAGTTCTTC,CASSPSLYNEQFF
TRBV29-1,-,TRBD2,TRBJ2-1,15,TGCAGCGTTGGTCTGACAAGCGGGGTTTTCAATGAGCAGTTCTTC,CSVGLTSGVFNEQFF
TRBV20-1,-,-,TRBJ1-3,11,TGCAACGCCGCCACGGGGGACACCATATATTTT,CNAATGDTIYF
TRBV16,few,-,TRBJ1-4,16,TGTGCCAGCAGCCATCCCTCAGGGCTGACTAATGAAAAACTGTTTTTT,CASSHPSGLTNEKLFF
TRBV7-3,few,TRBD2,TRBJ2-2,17,TGTGCCAGCAGCTTAACGGGCAGCGGGAGGCCCGGGGGGGAGCTGTTTTTT,CASSLTGSGRPGGELFF
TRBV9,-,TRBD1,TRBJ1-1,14,TGTGCCAGCAGCTCCACCGGGGACAGCCGTGAAGCTTTCTTT,CASSSTGDSREAFF
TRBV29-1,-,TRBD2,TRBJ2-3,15,TGCAGCGTTGAAGATCCTAGCGGGGTGGCAGATACGCAGTATTTT,CSVEDPSGVADTQYF
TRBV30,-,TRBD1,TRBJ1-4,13,TGTGCCTGGGAGGACAGGGGGAGTGAAAAACTGTTTTTT,CAWEDRGSEKLFF
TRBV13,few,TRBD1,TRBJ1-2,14,TGTGCCAGCAGCTCTGACAGGGGTGATTATGGCTACACCTTC,CASSSDRGDYGYTF
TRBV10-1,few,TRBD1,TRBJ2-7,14,TGCGCCAGCAGTGAGGGGGACAGAATTTACGAGCAGTACTTC,CASSEGDRIYEQYF
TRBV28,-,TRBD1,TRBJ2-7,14,TGTGCCAGCAGTTCCGACAGGGTGAAATACGAGCAGTACTTC,CASSSDRVKYEQYF
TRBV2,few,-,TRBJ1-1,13,TGTGCCAGCAATGACAGGTGGAACACTGAAGCTTTCTTT,CASNDRWNTEAFF
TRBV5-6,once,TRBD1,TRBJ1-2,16,TGTGCCAGCAGCTTGGATTCCAGGGGGCAGAGCTATGGCTACACCTTC,CASSLDSRGQSYGYTF
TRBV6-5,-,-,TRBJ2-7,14,TGTGCCAGCAGTTTAAGTCCGGGACAATACGAGCAGTACTTC,CASSLSPGQYEQYF
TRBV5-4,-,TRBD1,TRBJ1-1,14,TGTGCCAGCAGCCTGGGGGACAGCCAGAGTGAAGCTTTCTTT,CASSLGDSQSEAFF
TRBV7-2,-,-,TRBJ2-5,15,TGTGCCAGCAGCTTAGTGAGCGGAGGGGACGAGACCCAGTACTTC,CASSLVSGGDETQYF
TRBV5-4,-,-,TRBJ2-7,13,TGTGCCAGCAGCTTCCTCGAGACCTACGAGCAGTACTTC,CASSFLETYEQYF
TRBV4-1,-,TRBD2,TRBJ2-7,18,TGCGCCAGCAGCCAAGGACCACCAAATCTGGGGGGACTACGCGAGCAGTACTTC,CASSQGPPNLGGLREQYF
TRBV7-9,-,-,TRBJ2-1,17,TGTGCCAGCAGCTTAGTAGGCGCAGGGGTGGGGTACAATGAGCAGTTCTTC,CASSLVGAGVGYNEQFF
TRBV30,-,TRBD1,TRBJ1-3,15,TGTGCCTGGAGTGTTCCGACAGGGATTGGAAACACCATATATTTT,CAWSVPTGIGNTIYF
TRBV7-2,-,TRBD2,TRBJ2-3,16,TGTGCCAGCAGCCGTAGCGGGGGGGGTAGCACAGATACGCAGTATTTT,CASSRSGGGSTDTQYF
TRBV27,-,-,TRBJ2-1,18,TGTGCCAGCAGCCTCTCCCGGGGGATGCCCGGCTGGGGCAATGAGCAGTTCTTC,CASSLSRGMPGWGNEQFF
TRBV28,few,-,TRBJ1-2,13,TGTGCCAGCAGCATCCCCTGGGAGTATGGCTACACCTTC,CASSIPWEYGYTF
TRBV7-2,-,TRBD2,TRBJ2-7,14,TGTGCCAGCACCCCCCGCGGGAGGGTAAGCGAGCAGTACTTC,CASTPRGRVSEQYF
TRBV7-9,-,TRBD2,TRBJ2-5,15,TGTGCCAGCAGCTTTTCCGGGACTAGCCCAGAGACCCAGTACTTC,CASSFSGTSPETQYF
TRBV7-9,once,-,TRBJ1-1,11,TGTGCCAGCAGCTTAGAACAGGGCTCTTTCTTT,CASSLEQGSFF
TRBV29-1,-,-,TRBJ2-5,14,TGCAGCGTTGAAGGGAGTAGCAGGAGGGAGACCCAGTACTTC,CSVEGSSRRETQYF
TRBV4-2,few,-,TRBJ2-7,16,TGTGCCAGCAGCCATGCCCGGGGTAGCACACCCTACGAGCAGTACTTC,CASSHARGSTPYEQYF
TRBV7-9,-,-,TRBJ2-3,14,TGTGCCAGCAGCTTGGGGCTATCCACAGATACGCAGTATTTT,CASSLGLSTDTQYF
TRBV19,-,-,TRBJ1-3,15,TGTGCCAGTAGGCCGGCGGGATCCTCTGGAAACACCATATATTTT,CASRPAGSSGNTIYF
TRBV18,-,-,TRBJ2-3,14,TGTGCCAGCTCACCCCCCGCAGGAACTTATACGCAGTATTTT,CASSPPAGTYTQYF
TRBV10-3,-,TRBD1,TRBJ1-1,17,TGTGCCATCAGACACGGCGAGGGACAGGGGGATAACACTGAAGCTTTCTTT,CAIRHGEGQGDNTEAFF
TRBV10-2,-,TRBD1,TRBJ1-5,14,TGCGCCAGCAGTGACGACAGGGGGTTTGAGCCCCAGCATTTT,CASSDDRGFEPQHF
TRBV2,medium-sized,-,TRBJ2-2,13,TGTGCCAGTACAGGGATGAACACCGGGGAGCTGTTTTTT,CASTGMNTGELFF
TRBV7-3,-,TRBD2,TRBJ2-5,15,TGTGCCAGCAGTCATATAGCGGGAGTTCAAGAGACCCAGTACTTC,CASSHIAGVQETQYF
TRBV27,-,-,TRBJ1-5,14,TGTGCCAGCAGTTTAGGAGGCGTTGGGCAGCCCCAGCATTTT,CASSLGGVGQPQHF
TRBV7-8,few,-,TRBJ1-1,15,TGTGCCAGCAGCTTAATACCCTCGACCGGGGAAAAAGCTTTCTTT,CASSLIPSTGEKAFF
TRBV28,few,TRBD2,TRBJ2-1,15,TGTGCCAGCAGTTTACGAGCGGGAAGGTACAATGAGCAGTTCTTC,CASSLRAGRYNEQFF
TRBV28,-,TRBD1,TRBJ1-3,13,TGTGCCAGCAGGGCGGGACAGGGGGATGCCATATATTTT,CASRAGQGDAIYF